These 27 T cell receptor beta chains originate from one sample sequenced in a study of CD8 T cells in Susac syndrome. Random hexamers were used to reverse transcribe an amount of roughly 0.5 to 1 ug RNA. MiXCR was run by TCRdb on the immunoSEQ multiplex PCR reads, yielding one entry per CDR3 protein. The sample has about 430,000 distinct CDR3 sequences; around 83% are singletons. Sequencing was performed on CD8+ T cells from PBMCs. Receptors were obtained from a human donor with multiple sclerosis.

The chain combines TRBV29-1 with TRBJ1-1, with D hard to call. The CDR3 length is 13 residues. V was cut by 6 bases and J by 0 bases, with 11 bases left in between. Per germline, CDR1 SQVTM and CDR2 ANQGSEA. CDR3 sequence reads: CSVTRDVNTEAFF. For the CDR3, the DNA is TGCAGCGTCACACGGGATGTGAACACTGAAGCTTTCTTT.

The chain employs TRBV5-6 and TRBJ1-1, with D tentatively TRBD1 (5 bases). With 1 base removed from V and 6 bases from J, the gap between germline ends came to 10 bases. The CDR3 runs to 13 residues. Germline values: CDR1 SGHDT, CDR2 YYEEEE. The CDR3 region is CASSLLGTAEAFF. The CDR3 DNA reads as TGTGCCAGCAGCTTGTTGGGGACCGCTGAAGCTTTCTTT.

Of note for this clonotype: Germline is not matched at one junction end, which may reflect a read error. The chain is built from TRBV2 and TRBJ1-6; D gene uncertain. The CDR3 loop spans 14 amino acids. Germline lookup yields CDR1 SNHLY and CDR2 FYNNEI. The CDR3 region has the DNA TGTGCCAGCAGGGACTCCGAGGGAGATTCAGCCCTCCACTTT. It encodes CASRDSEGDSALHF.

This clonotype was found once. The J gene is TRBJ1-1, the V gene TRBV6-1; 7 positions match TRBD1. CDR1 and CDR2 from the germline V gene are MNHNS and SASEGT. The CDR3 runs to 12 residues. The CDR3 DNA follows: TGTGCGGTCGGGACAGCGAACACTGAAGCTTTCTTT. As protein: CAVGTANTEAFF.

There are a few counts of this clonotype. The CDR3 DNA reads TGTGCCAGCAGCTTAAGGACAGGGGGGAGCCAAGAGACCCAGTACTTC. Translation gives CASSLRTGGSQETQYF. The chain couples TRBV11-2 to TRBJ2-5, with 10 bases that match TRBD1. In germline, CDR1 is SGHAT, CDR2 FQNNGV. After removal of 2 bases from V and 1 base from J, the junction contained 4 bases not matched to a gene. The CDR3 totals 16 residues.

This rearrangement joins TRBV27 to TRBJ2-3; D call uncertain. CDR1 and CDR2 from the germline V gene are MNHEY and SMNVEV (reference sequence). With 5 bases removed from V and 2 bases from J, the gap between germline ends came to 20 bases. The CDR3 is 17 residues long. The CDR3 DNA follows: TGTGCCAGCAGTACCCTTCGCAATTCAAGGAACACAGATACGCAGTATTTT. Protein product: CASSTLRNSRNTDTQYF.

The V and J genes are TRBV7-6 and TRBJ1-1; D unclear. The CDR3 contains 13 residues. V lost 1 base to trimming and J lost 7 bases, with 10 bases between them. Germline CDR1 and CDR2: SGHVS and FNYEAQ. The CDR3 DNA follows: TGTGCCAGCAGCTTAGGAGGCCCCAATGAAGCTTTCTTT. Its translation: CASSLGGPNEAFF.

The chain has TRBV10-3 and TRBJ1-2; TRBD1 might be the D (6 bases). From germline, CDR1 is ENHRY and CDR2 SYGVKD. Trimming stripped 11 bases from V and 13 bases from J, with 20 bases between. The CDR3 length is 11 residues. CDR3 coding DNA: TGTGCCGCAAGGACAGCCGCTTTTATCACCTTC. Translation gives CAARTAAFITF.

The DNA of the CDR3 is TGTGCCAGCAGCTTAAGCAATCAGCCCCAGCATTTT. It encodes CASSLSNQPQHF. The chain uses TRBV7-9 and TRBJ1-5; D is ambiguous. V was clipped by 2 bases and J by 1 base, with 0 bases between them. Per the germline V gene, CDR1 is SEHNR and CDR2 is FQNEAQ (reference sequence). This CDR3 region has 12 residues. The complete variable domain, with remaining parts taken from reference TRBV7-9 and TRBJ1-5, reads DTGVSQNPRHKITKRGQNVTFRCDPISEHNRLYWYRQTLGQGPEFLTYFQNEAQLEKSRLLSDRFSAERPKGSFSTLEIQRTEQGDSAMYLCASSLSNQPQHFGDGTRLSIL.

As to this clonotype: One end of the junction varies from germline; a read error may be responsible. The CDR3 coding sequence is TGTGCCAGCAGCCAGGACCAAGAGACCCAGTACTTC. Translated: CASSQDQETQYF. The genes are TRBV4-1 and TRBJ2-5; D uncertain. The length of the CDR3 is 12 residues. Per germline, CDR1 MGHRA and CDR2 YSYEKL.

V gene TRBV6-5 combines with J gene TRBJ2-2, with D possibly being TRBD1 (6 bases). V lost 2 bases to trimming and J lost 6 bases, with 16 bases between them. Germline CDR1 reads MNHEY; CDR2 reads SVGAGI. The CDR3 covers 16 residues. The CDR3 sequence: CASSYGLVGAAGELFF. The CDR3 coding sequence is TGTGCCAGCAGTTACGGGCTCGTGGGGGCTGCCGGGGAGCTGTTTTTT.

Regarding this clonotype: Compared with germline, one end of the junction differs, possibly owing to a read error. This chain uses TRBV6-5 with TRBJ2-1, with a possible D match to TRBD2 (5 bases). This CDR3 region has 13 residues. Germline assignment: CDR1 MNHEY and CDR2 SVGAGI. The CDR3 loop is CASSTRRYNEQSF. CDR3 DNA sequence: TGTGCCAGCAGTACTAGAAGATACAATGAGCAGTCCTTC.

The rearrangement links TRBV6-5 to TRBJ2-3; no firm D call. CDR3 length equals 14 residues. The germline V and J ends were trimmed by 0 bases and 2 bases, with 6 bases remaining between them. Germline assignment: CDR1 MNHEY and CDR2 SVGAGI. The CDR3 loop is CASSYSAYTDTQYF. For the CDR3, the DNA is TGTGCCAGCAGTTACTCGGCCTACACAGATACGCAGTATTTT.

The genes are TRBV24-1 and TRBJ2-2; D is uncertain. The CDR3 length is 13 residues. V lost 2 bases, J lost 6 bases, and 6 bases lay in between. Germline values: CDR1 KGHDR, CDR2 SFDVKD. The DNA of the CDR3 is TGTGCCACCAGTGATTCTGGGCCCGGGGAGCTGTTTTTT. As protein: CATSDSGPGELFF.

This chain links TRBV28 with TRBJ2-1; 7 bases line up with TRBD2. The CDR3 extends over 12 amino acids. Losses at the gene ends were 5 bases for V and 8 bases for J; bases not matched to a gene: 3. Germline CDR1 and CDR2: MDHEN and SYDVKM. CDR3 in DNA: TGTGCCAGCAGTAATCTAGCGGATGAGCAGTTCTTC. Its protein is CASSNLADEQFF.

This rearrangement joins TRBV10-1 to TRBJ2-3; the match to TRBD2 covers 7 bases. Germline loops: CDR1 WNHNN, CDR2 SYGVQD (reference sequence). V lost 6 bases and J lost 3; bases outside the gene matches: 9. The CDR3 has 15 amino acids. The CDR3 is CASRSGRGETDTQYF. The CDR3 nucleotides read TGCGCCAGCAGATCAGGACGGGGGGAAACAGATACGCAGTATTTT.

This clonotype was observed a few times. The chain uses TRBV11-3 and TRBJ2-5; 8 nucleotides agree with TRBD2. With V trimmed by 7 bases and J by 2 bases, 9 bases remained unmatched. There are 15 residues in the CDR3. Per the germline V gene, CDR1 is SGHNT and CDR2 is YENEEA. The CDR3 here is CASTLAPSGQETQYF. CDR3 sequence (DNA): TGTGCCAGCACCCTGGCCCCTAGCGGGCAAGAGACCCAGTACTTC.

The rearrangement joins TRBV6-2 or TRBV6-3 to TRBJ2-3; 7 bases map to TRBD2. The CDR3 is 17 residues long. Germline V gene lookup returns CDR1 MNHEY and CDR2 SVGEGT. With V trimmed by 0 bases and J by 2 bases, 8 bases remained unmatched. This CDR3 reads CASSYSLAVLITDTQYF. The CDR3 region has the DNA TGTGCCAGCAGTTACTCCCTAGCGGTTTTAATCACAGATACGCAGTATTTT.

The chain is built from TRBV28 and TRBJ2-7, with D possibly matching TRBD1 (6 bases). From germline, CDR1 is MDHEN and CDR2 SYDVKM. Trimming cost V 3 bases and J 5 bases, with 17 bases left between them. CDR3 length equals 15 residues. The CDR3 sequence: CASSFLTGKSHEQYF. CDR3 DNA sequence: TGTGCCAGCAGTTTTTTAACAGGGAAATCCCACGAGCAGTACTTC.

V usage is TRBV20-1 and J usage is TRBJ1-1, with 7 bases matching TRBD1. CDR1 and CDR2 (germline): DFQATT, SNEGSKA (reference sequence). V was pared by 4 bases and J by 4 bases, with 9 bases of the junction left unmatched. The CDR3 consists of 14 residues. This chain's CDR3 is CSAKPDRVFTEAFF. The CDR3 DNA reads TGCAGTGCTAAACCTGACAGGGTTTTCACTGAAGCTTTCTTT.

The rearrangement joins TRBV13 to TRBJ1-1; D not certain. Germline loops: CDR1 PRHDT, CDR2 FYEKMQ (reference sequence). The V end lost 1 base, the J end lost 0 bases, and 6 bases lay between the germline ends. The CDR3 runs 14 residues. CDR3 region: CASSLVKVNTEAFF. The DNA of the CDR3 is TGTGCCAGCAGCTTAGTCAAGGTGAACACTGAAGCTTTCTTT. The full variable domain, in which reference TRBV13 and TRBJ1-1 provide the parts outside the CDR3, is AAGVIQSPRHLIKEKRETATLKCYPIPRHDTVYWYQQGPGQDPQFLISFYEKMQSDKGSIPDRFSAQQFSDYHSELNMSSLELGDSALYFCASSLVKVNTEAFFGQGTRLTVV.

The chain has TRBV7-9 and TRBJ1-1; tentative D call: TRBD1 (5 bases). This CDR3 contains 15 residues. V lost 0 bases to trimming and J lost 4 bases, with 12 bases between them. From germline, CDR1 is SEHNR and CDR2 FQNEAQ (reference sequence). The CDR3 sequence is CASSLARAGPTEAFF. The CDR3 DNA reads TGTGCCAGCAGCTTAGCCAGGGCAGGACCCACTGAAGCTTTCTTT.

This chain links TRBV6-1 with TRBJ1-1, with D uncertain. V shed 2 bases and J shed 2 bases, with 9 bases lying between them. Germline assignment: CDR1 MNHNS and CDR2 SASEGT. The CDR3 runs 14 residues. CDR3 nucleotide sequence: TGTGCCAGCAGTGAATGGGAATTAAACACTGAAGCTTTCTTT. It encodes CASSEWELNTEAFF.

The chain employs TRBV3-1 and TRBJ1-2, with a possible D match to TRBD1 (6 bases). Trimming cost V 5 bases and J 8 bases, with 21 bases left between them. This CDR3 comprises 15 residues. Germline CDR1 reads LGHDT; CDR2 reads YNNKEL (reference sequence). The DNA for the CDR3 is TGTGCCAGCAGCTCGGACAGACAACTATCGCGAGGCTACACCTTC. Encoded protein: CASSSDRQLSRGYTF.

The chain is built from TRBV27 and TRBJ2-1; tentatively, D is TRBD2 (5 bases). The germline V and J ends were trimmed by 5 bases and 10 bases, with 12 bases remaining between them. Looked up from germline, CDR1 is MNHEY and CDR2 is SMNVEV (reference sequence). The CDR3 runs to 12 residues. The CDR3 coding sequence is TGTGCCAGCAGTCCTAGCAGTCGGGAGCAGTTCTTC. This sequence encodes CASSPSSREQFF.

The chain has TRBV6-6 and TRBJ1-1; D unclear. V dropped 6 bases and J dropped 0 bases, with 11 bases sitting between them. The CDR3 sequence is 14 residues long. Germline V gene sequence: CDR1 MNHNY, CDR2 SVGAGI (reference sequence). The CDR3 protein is CASRTLELNTEAFF. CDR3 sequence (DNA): TGTGCCAGCAGAACGCTGGAGCTGAACACTGAAGCTTTCTTT.

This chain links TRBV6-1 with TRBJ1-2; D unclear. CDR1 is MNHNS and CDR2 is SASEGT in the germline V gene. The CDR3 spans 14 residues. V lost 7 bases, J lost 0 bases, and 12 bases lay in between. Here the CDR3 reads CASTPYSTNYGYTF. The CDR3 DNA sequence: TGTGCCAGCACCCCCTACTCTACTAACTATGGCTACACCTTC.